These T cell receptor beta chains were read from a single sample in a study of blood T cell repertoires in COVID-19. Data came from immunoSEQ multiplex PCR; TCRdb stores just in-frame clones and leaves some out. The sample carries around 480,000 clones, approximately 90% recorded once. Material for sequencing was PBMCs or T cells enriched from blood (not recorded which). These receptors were taken from a woman younger than 30 who had recovered from COVID-19. CDR3s include the opening cysteine and the closing phenylalanine or tryptophan. A D gene is named only where the DNA matches it firmly. Clone size is shown for a subset of rows, as once, few, many or a class of expanded clone.

J gene | V gene | clone size | D gene | CDR3 protein | CDR3 DNA
TRBJ1-5 | TRBV6-1 | - | - | CASSESDRLRPQHF | TGTGCCAGCAGTGAGTCCGACAGGTTGCGTCCCCAGCATTTT
TRBJ2-1 | TRBV28 | - | - | CAGRGSSNEQFF | TGTGCCGGAAGGGGGTCCAGCAATGAGCAGTTCTTC
TRBJ2-7 | TRBV5-1 | once | - | CASSFPGSSSYEQYF | TGCGCCAGCAGCTTTCCCGGGTCCTCTTCCTACGAGCAGTACTTC
TRBJ1-5 | TRBV7-9 | once | - | CASSSMGTNQPQHF | TGTGCCAGCAGTTCCATGGGGACTAATCAGCCCCAGCATTTT
TRBJ2-5 | TRBV4-1 | - | - | CASSQGGGVGETQYF | TGCGCCAGCAGCCAAGGGGGCGGGGTAGGAGAGACCCAGTACTTC
TRBJ1-1 | TRBV15 | - | TRBD1 | CATTRDRNQFEAFF | TGTGCCACCACCCGGGACAGGAATCAATTTGAAGCTTTCTTT
TRBJ1-3 | TRBV11-2 | few | - | CASSSGGWGNTIYF | TGTGCCAGCAGCTCAGGTGGATGGGGAAACACCATATATTTT
TRBJ2-1 | TRBV19 | - | - | CASSKSSGPYNEQFF | TGTGCCAGTAGTAAGTCCAGCGGACCGTACAATGAGCAGTTCTTC
TRBJ2-1 | TRBV7-7 | - | - | CASSSISGREVNEQFF | TGTGCCAGCAGCTCAATTAGCGGCAGAGAGGTAAATGAGCAGTTCTTC
TRBJ2-2 | TRBV6-5 | - | - | CASSRDRFSPGELFF | TGTGCCAGCAGTCGAGACAGATTTAGTCCCGGGGAGCTGTTTTTT
TRBJ1-2 | TRBV11-2 | - | - | CASSSQPRVTYDGYTF | TGTGCCAGCAGCTCGCAACCGAGGGTTACGTATGATGGCTACACCTTC
TRBJ1-6 | TRBV5-1 | - | TRBD1 | CASSFQTGTRSPLHF | TGCGCCAGCAGCTTTCAGACAGGGACTCGTTCACCCCTCCACTTT
TRBJ2-3 | TRBV5-1 | - | - | CASSYERRTDTQYF | TGCGCCAGCAGCTACGAGCGGCGCACAGATACGCAGTATTTT
TRBJ1-4 | TRBV27 | - | TRBD1 | CASSFQGAVSKKLFF | TGTGCCAGCAGTTTCCAGGGGGCGGTGTCGAAAAAACTGTTTTTT
TRBJ1-1 | TRBV9 | - | - | CASSAVTGLYTEAFF | TGTGCCAGCAGCGCCGTGACAGGTCTTTACACTGAAGCTTTCTTT
TRBJ2-7 | TRBV19 | - | - | CASSPGRTEPYEQYF | TGTGCCAGTAGTCCCGGACGGACAGAGCCTTACGAGCAGTACTTC
TRBJ2-1 | TRBV29-1 | - | - | CSVESGSEQFF | TGCAGCGTTGAGTCAGGAAGTGAGCAGTTCTTC
TRBJ1-1 | TRBV6-6 | - | TRBD1 | CASMRDRLIDTEAFF | TGTGCCAGCATGCGGGACAGACTTATTGACACTGAAGCTTTCTTT
TRBJ1-4 | TRBV6-4 | - | - | CASSDPTEPATNEKLFF | TGTGCCAGCAGTGACCCGACAGAACCCGCAACTAATGAAAAACTGTTTTTT
TRBJ1-1 | TRBV9 | - | - | CASSAVLQGKAFF | TGTGCCAGCAGCGCCGTCCTACAGGGAAAAGCTTTCTTT
TRBJ1-2 | TRBV5-6 | many | TRBD1 | CASSSTGAYYGYTF | TGTGCCAGCAGCTCTACAGGGGCGTACTATGGCTACACCTTC
TRBJ2-2 | TRBV10-2 | - | - | CASSESATLRPPGELFF | TGCGCCAGCAGTGAGTCAGCGACCCTCCGCCCCCCCGGGGAGCTGTTTTTT
TRBJ2-1 | TRBV5-6 | - | TRBD2 | CASSFPREGPYNEQFF | TGTGCCAGCAGCTTTCCTCGGGAGGGACCCTACAATGAGCAGTTCTTC
TRBJ1-1 | TRBV11-3 | - | - | CASSSQGGSTEAFF | TGTGCCAGCAGCTCACAGGGAGGGAGCACTGAAGCTTTCTTT
TRBJ2-3 | TRBV19 | once | - | CAISANPADTQYF | TGTGCCATCTCAGCGAATCCCGCAGATACGCAGTATTTT
TRBJ1-1 | TRBV10-3 | once | - | CAIGQLNTEAFF | TGTGCCATCGGGCAGCTGAACACTGAAGCTTTCTTT
TRBJ1-6 | TRBV7-8 | - | TRBD1 | CASSSTGGNNSPLHF | TGTGCCAGCAGCTCCACAGGGGGGAACAATTCACCCCTCCACTTT
TRBJ1-5 | TRBV18 | few | TRBD1 | CASSPFSGGMDQPQHF | TGTGCCAGCTCACCCTTCTCAGGGGGGATGGACCAGCCCCAGCATTTT
TRBJ1-3 | TRBV7-9 | - | TRBD1 | CASRAGTGGNTIYF | TGTGCCAGTAGAGCCGGGACAGGGGGCAACACCATATATTTT
TRBJ2-1 | TRBV20-1 | few | - | CSASVRMIAGAPVYNEQFF | TGCAGTGCTAGTGTGCGGATGATCGCGGGGGCCCCCGTTTACAATGAGCAGTTCTTC
TRBJ2-3 | TRBV3-1/TRBV3-2 | - | TRBD2 | CASSSRLAGGPPGTDTQYF | TGTGCCAGCAGCTCTCGACTAGCGGGGGGCCCACCTGGCACAGATACGCAGTATTTT
TRBJ1-1 | TRBV19 | - | - | CASTRTETEAFF | TGTGCCAGTACTCGGACAGAAACTGAAGCTTTCTTT
TRBJ1-2 | TRBV2 | once | TRBD1 | CASTRGQGDYGYTF | TGTGCCAGCACCCGGGGACAGGGAGACTATGGCTACACCTTC
TRBJ2-3 | TRBV6-6 | - | - | CASSLGGRNTQYF | TGTGCCAGCAGCCTCGGGGGACGCAATACGCAGTATTTT
TRBJ1-2 | TRBV5-6 | - | TRBD1 | CASSLEGQGAPYGYTF | TGTGCCAGCAGCTTGGAGGGACAGGGGGCGCCCTATGGCTACACCTTC
TRBJ2-1 | TRBV28 | - | - | CASSYAQPQDEQFF | TGTGCCAGCAGTTATGCCCAGCCACAGGATGAGCAGTTCTTC
TRBJ1-5 | TRBV7-6 | - | - | CASSLLSNQPQHF | TGTGCCAGCAGCCTACTTAGCAATCAGCCCCAGCATTTT
TRBJ2-7 | TRBV2 | - | - | CASTARQTLVSYEQYF | TGTGCCAGCACCGCACGACAGACTCTAGTATCCTACGAGCAGTACTTC
TRBJ1-3 | TRBV4-1 | - | TRBD1 | CASSQEGGRGPGNTIYF | TGCGCCAGCAGCCAAGAAGGAGGCAGGGGGCCTGGAAACACCATATATTTT
TRBJ2-3 | TRBV24-1 | - | - | CATSDPGVRGDTQYF | TGTGCCACCAGTGACCCCGGGGTACGAGGAGATACGCAGTATTTT
TRBJ1-1 | TRBV5-1 | - | - | CASSLFTASNTEAFF | TGCGCCAGCAGCTTGTTCACTGCCTCGAACACTGAAGCTTTCTTT
TRBJ1-2 | TRBV11-1 | - | - | CASSLPQGYGYTF | TGTGCCAGCAGCTTACCACAGGGATATGGCTACACCTTC
TRBJ1-5 | TRBV19 | - | TRBD1 | CASKTGTQHF | TGTGCCAGTAAGACAGGGACCCAGCATTTT
TRBJ2-2 | TRBV7-9 | few | TRBD1 | CASFPVGQGTNTGELFF | TGTGCCAGCTTTCCGGTGGGACAGGGGACAAACACCGGGGAGCTGTTTTTT
TRBJ1-3 | TRBV12-5 | - | - | CASSRSGNTIYF | TGTGCTAGTTCCCGCTCTGGAAACACCATATATTTT
TRBJ2-5 | TRBV19 | - | TRBD2 | CASSISAGGGETQYF | TGTGCCAGTAGTATCTCAGCGGGGGGAGGGGAGACCCAGTACTTC
TRBJ1-1 | TRBV5-1 | few | - | CASSLVGGAEAFF | TGCGCCAGCAGCTTGGTAGGCGGGGCTGAAGCTTTCTTT